Shown below are 20 T cell receptor beta chains from a single sample sequenced in a study of T cells after yellow fever vaccination. From the 5' RACE reads, TCRdb called clonotypes with MiXCR, one entry per CDR3 protein. This table holds 110,000 or so distinct CDR3 sequences, around 6.7% found once. Sequences were derived from CD4+ T cells sorted from PBMCs, sampled approximately 40 days after the first yellow fever vaccination. The receptors stem from a young man who received the YFV17D yellow fever vaccine.

This clonotype has more than one count but fewer than ten. J is TRBJ2-3 and V is TRBV2; D uncertain. From germline, CDR1 is SNHLY and CDR2 FYNNEI. V lost 1 base and J 4 bases, leaving 3 bases between the germline ends. This CDR3 is 12 amino acids long. The CDR3 DNA reads as TGTGCCAGCAGTGAAGAATCAGATACGCAGTATTTT. As protein: CASSEESDTQYF.

On this clonotype itself: A much more abundant neighbour one base away suggests this may be a read error. Since the CDR3 does not end with the conserved phenylalanine or tryptophan, this likely comes from a read error. In nucleotides, the CDR3 is TGCAGTGCTAGTGCAGCCACAGATACGCAGTATTCT. It translates to CSASAATDTQYS. This chain uses TRBV20-1 with TRBJ2-3; D not resolved. The germline gives CDR1 DFQATT, CDR2 SNEGSKA (reference sequence). Trimming took off 3 bases at V and 2 bases at J, with 6 bases between the two ends. There are 12 residues in the CDR3.

Ten or more counts support this clonotype. The gene calls are TRBV7-2 and TRBJ1-2, with a possible D match to TRBD1 (5 bases). Germline CDR1 reads SGHTA; CDR2 reads FQGNSA. The CDR3 is 15 residues long. Trimming removed 0 bases at V and 6 bases at J, with 14 bases between. The CDR3 nucleotides are TGTGCCAGCAGCTTAGCGTTCCGGGGCGAGGATGGCTACACCTTC. Protein product: CASSLAFRGEDGYTF.

This clonotype was detected a few times. This chain uses TRBV7-2 with TRBJ1-2; D is undetermined. Germline values: CDR1 SGHTA, CDR2 FQGNSA. V dropped 5 bases and J dropped 2 bases, with 18 bases sitting between them. The CDR3 spans 16 residues. DNA for the CDR3: TGTGCCAGCAGCCGATGGGGTAGCCTACCGAACTATGGCTACACCTTC. Encoded protein: CASSRWGSLPNYGYTF.

The gene calls are TRBV10-2 and TRBJ1-5; possible D gene TRBD1, 5 bases. The CDR3 loop spans 15 amino acids. Between the trimmed V and J ends, which lost 1 base and 0 bases, there was a span of 7 bases. Germline V gene sequence: CDR1 WSHSY, CDR2 SAAADI. The CDR3 coding sequence is TGCGCCAGCAGTGAGTGGGACCTTAGCAATCAGCCCCAGCATTTT. Translating it yields CASSEWDLSNQPQHF.

This clonotype came up many times. This sequence joins TRBV6-5 and TRBJ2-1, with TRBD2 matching 7 bases. Germline V gene sequence: CDR1 MNHEY, CDR2 SVGAGI. The CDR3 is made up of 13 amino acids. The J segment lost 7 bases and the V segment lost 6 bases, leaving 6 bases of the junction unmatched. DNA of the CDR3: TGTGCCAGCAGGCTTTCCGGGGGGAATGAGCAGTTCTTC. This encodes CASRLSGGNEQFF.

This clonotype has just a few counts. This chain joins TRBV5-1 and TRBJ2-3, with unresolved D. Trimming cost V 3 bases and J 0 bases, with 17 bases left between them. The CDR3 is 17 amino acids. Germline-derived CDR1 and CDR2 are SGHRS and YFSETQ. CDR3 DNA sequence: TGCGCCAGCAGCTCGAGTTTGCTAGTGATAAGCACAGATACGCAGTATTTT. Residues: CASSSSLLVISTDTQYF.

This clonotype was detected ten times or more. This chain joins TRBV7-2 and TRBJ2-5; D unclear. V lost 4 bases to trimming and J lost 5 bases, with 8 bases between them. The CDR3 runs 12 residues. The germline V gene has CDR1 SGHTA and CDR2 FQGNSA. The CDR3 here is CASSSRTETQYF. In DNA form, the CDR3 reads TGTGCCAGCAGCTCTAGGACGGAGACCCAGTACTTC. Full variable domain (rest looked up from reference TRBV7-2 and TRBJ2-5): GAGVSQSPSNKVTEKGKDVELRCDPISGHTALYWYRQSLGQGLEFLIYFQGNSAPDKSGLPSDRFSAERTGGSVSTLTIQRTQQEDSAVYLCASSSRTETQYFGPGTRLLVL.

This clonotype was counted many times. This chain joins TRBV4-3 and TRBJ1-1; 9 bases align to TRBD1. This CDR3 contains 16 residues. Germline CDR1 reads LGHNA; CDR2 reads YSLEER. The J segment lost 2 bases and the V segment lost 5 bases, leaving 9 bases of the junction unmatched. The CDR3 bases are TGCGCCAGCAGCGGGATTCCGGGACAGGGAAACACTGAAGCTTTCTTT. It translates to CASSGIPGQGNTEAFF.

This clonotype has at least ten counts. J is TRBJ2-3 and V is TRBV19, with 8 positions matching TRBD2. V was clipped by 11 bases and J by 0 bases; unmatched bases: 28. The CDR3 runs 21 residues. Germline lookup yields CDR1 LNHDA and CDR2 SQIVND (reference sequence). The CDR3: CAGKKGDRGAGATTSTDTQYF. The CDR3 nucleotides are TGTGCCGGGAAAAAAGGCGATAGGGGAGCGGGGGCGACAACTAGCACAGATACGCAGTATTTT.

Many counts were recorded for this clonotype. As DNA, the CDR3 is TGTGCCAGCTCACGCGAACCGGGACAGGGACAGCACGAGCAGTACGTC. Its translation: CASSREPGQGQHEQYV. The chain is built from TRBV18 and TRBJ2-7; 9 bases map to TRBD1. The J segment lost 5 bases and the V segment lost 4 bases, leaving 12 bases of the junction unmatched. Germline CDR1 reads KGHSH; CDR2 reads LQKENI. This CDR3 is built from 16 residues.

As regards this clonotype: One end of the junction is discordant with germline, which a read error may explain. The chain has TRBV29-1 and TRBJ1-1; a weak D match, TRBD1 (5 bases). The length of the CDR3 is 9 residues. Germline V CDR1 and CDR2: SQVTM, ANQGSEA. CDR3 in DNA: TGCAGCGTTGAAGATGACAGAGAATTT. Encoded protein: CSVEDDREF.

This clonotype was recorded many times. V is TRBV5-1 and J is TRBJ2-2, with no clear D. Trimming removed 6 bases at V and 9 bases at J, with 12 bases between. Germline V gene lookup returns CDR1 SGHRS and CDR2 YFSETQ. CDR3 length: 12 amino acids. The CDR3 reads CASISSGRELFF. The DNA of the CDR3 is TGCGCCAGCATTTCATCGGGCCGGGAGCTGTTTTTT.

This clonotype occurred many times. The chain combines TRBV5-1 with TRBJ2-3; 8 bases match TRBD1. The ends lost 4 bases at V and 1 base at J; junction bases unmatched: 5. Germline values: CDR1 SGHRS, CDR2 YFSETQ. The CDR3 extends over 15 amino acids. CDR3 DNA sequence: TGCGCCAGCAGCGTGGACAGGGTTCGCACAGATACGCAGTATTTT. Encoded protein: CASSVDRVRTDTQYF.

The rearrangement uses TRBV4-1 and TRBJ2-7, with TRBD1 identical over 7 bases. Germline assignment: CDR1 MGHRA and CDR2 YSYEKL. The CDR3 has 16 residues. Trimming removed 4 bases from V and 2 bases from J; junction bases left unmatched: 11. The CDR3 region is CASSRGQVGTTYEQYF. The CDR3 DNA reads as TGCGCCAGCAGCCGAGGACAGGTTGGGACGACCTACGAGCAGTACTTC.

This clonotype has just one count. This sequence may be a read error, since a much larger clone differs from it by one base. The gene calls are TRBV7-2 and TRBJ1-1; D remains ambiguous. Looked up from germline, CDR1 is SGHTA and CDR2 is FQGNSA. This CDR3 is 14 amino acids long. The V end lost 6 bases, the J end lost 1 base, and 12 bases lay between the germline ends. CDR3 nucleotide sequence: TGTGCCAGCAGTCGTTATTGGGGGAACACTGAAGCTTTCTTT. This translates into CASSRYWGNTEAFF.

The J gene is TRBJ2-7, the V gene TRBV5-1; D might be TRBD1 (5 bases). CDR3 size: 14 residues. Germline assignment: CDR1 SGHRS and CDR2 YFSETQ. Deletions cut 5 bases from V and 2 bases from J, with 14 bases between. CDR3 amino acids: CASRHPLTAYEQYF. The CDR3 nucleotides are TGCGCCAGCAGACACCCTCTGACAGCCTACGAGCAGTACTTC.

Many counts were recorded for this clonotype. The J gene is TRBJ2-6, the V gene TRBV10-2, with D perhaps TRBD1 (5 bases). The CDR3 sequence is 15 residues long. Looked up from germline, CDR1 is WSHSY and CDR2 is SAAADI. V was cut by 2 bases and J by 4 bases, with 9 bases left in between. The CDR3 spells CASSERGRGANVLTF. CDR3 DNA: TGCGCCAGCAGTGAGAGGGGCAGGGGGGCCAACGTCCTGACTTTC.

This clonotype was counted many times. V gene TRBV11-2 combines with J gene TRBJ2-7; D possibly matches TRBD1 or TRBD2 (6 bases each). In germline, CDR1 is SGHAT, CDR2 FQNNGV. The CDR3 contains 14 residues. V gave up 5 bases and J gave up 3 bases, with 14 bases separating them. CDR3 protein: CASSPGRQDYEQYF. CDR3 coding DNA: TGTGCCAGCAGCCCCGGGAGACAGGACTACGAGCAGTACTTC. Full variable domain (rest looked up from reference TRBV11-2 and TRBJ2-7): EAGVAQSPRYKIIEKRQSVAFWCNPISGHATLYWYQQILGQGPKLLIQFQNNGVVDDSQLPKDRFSAERLKGVDSTLKIQPAKLEDSAVYLCASSPGRQDYEQYFGPGTRLTVT.

As concerns this clonotype: This may come from a read error, since a much larger clone is one base off. V and J are TRBV12-3 or TRBV12-4 and TRBJ2-2; 8 nucleotides match TRBD2. The CDR3 extends over 14 amino acids. CDR3 nucleotide sequence: TGTGCCAGCAGGACTAGCGTCGGTGCCGGGGAGCTGTCTTTT. Translation: CASRTSVGAGELSF.